Listed here are 28 T cell receptor beta chains from one sample, sequenced in a study of blood T cell repertoires in COVID-19. Generated by immunoSEQ multiplex PCR, the TCRdb table keeps only in-frame clones and is missing some. This table holds roughly 250,000 clones, 82% found once. The specimen was peripheral blood. The receptor source for this set is an elderly woman with active or convalescent COVID-19.

The chain employs TRBV21-1 and TRBJ1-1; the table calls TRBD1, which could not be checked here. TRBV21-1 is noted as a pseudogene. This CDR3 has 15 residues. The CDR3, as DNA: TGTGCCAGCAGCCCTATGGACAGGCGAAACACTGAAGCTTTCTTT. Residues: CASSPMDRRNTEAFF.

The chain has TRBV30 and TRBJ1-2, with D uncertain. V shed 0 bases and J shed 5 bases, with 16 bases lying between them. From germline, CDR1 is GTSNPN and CDR2 SVGIG (reference sequence). This CDR3 is built from 15 residues. Here the CDR3 DNA reads TGTGCCTGGAGTGTACGACGGAGAAAACCTTATGGCTACACCTTC. Residues: CAWSVRRRKPYGYTF.

Here the CDR3 reads CAISEGVGEKLFF. DNA of the CDR3: TGTGCCATCAGTGAAGGGGTGGGTGAAAAACTGTTTTTT. The V and J genes are TRBV10-3 and TRBJ1-4; D perhaps matches TRBD1 (5 bases). V shed 3 bases and J shed 7 bases, with 9 bases lying between them. Germline V gene data show CDR1 as ENHRY and CDR2 as SYGVKD. This CDR3 is built from 13 residues.

The chain links TRBV4-1 to TRBJ1-5; D is unresolved. The germline V gene encodes CDR1 MGHRA and CDR2 YSYEKL. This CDR3 has 15 amino acids. The V end lost 0 bases, the J end lost 0 bases, and 6 bases lay between the germline ends. The CDR3 spells CASSQDNNSNQPQHF. The CDR3 DNA reads TGCGCCAGCAGCCAAGACAACAATAGCAATCAGCCCCAGCATTTT.

The chain employs TRBV19 and TRBJ1-1; a possible D gene is TRBD1 (5 bases). The CDR3 consists of 15 residues. Germline V CDR1 and CDR2: LNHDA, SQIVND (reference sequence). V was trimmed by 5 bases and J by 0 bases, leaving 13 bases between them. For the CDR3, the DNA is TGTGCCAGTAGTTCCAGACAGCGCATGAACACTGAAGCTTTCTTT. As protein: CASSSRQRMNTEAFF.

V is TRBV11-2 and J is TRBJ1-1, with D uncertain. Trimming pared 7 bases from V and 7 bases from J, leaving 22 bases between. The CDR3 length is 15 residues. CDR1 and CDR2 (germline): SGHAT, FQNNGV. The CDR3 nucleotides read TGTGCCAGCACCAAATCCCACAGAAACTTTATTGAAGCTTTCTTT. This codes for CASTKSHRNFIEAFF.

The CDR3 spells CASSERRVSYGYTF. The CDR3 DNA reads as TGTGCCAGCAGTGAACGCAGGGTTTCCTATGGCTACACCTTC. The rearrangement links TRBV2 to TRBJ1-2; tentative D call: TRBD1 (5 bases). Between the trimmed V and J ends, which lost 2 bases and 4 bases, there was a span of 11 bases. CDR1 is SNHLY and CDR2 is FYNNEI in the germline V gene. The CDR3 has 14 residues.

This chain links TRBV6-5 with TRBJ1-5; D remains unclear. Germline CDR1 reads MNHEY; CDR2 reads SVGAGI. Between the trimmed V and J ends, which lost 0 bases and 5 bases, there was a span of 11 bases. The CDR3 totals 15 residues. CDR3 in amino acids: CASSYSISRYQPQHF. The CDR3 nucleotides read TGTGCCAGCAGTTACTCGATTTCGCGGTATCAGCCCCAGCATTTT.

The chain recombines TRBV5-4 with TRBJ2-3; 9 nucleotides match TRBD2. With 4 bases clipped from V and 2 bases from J, the junction kept 5 bases outside the gene matches. Germline V gene data show CDR1 as SGHNT and CDR2 as YYREEE (reference sequence). The CDR3 totals 15 residues. CDR3 region: CASSPTSGATDTQYF. CDR3 DNA: TGTGCCAGCAGCCCGACTAGCGGAGCCACAGATACGCAGTATTTT.

The chain couples TRBV7-8 to TRBJ2-3; weak D call: TRBD2 (5 bases). The CDR3 extends over 16 amino acids. The germline gives CDR1 SGHVS, CDR2 FQNEAQ. With 1 base removed from V and 2 bases from J, the gap between germline ends came to 13 bases. The CDR3 DNA reads as TGTGCCAGCAGCTTAGGTGGCGGACTCTACACAGATACGCAGTATTTT. It specifies CASSLGGGLYTDTQYF.

The V call is TRBV19, the J call TRBJ2-7; TRBD2 matches 11 bases. This CDR3 comprises 16 residues. CDR1 and CDR2 (germline): LNHDA, SQIVND (reference sequence). V was clipped by 3 bases and J by 0 bases; unmatched bases: 4. CDR3 nucleotides: TGTGCCAGTAGTATCGTTACTAGCGGGGGCTCCTACGAGCAGTACTTC. Translated: CASSIVTSGGSYEQYF.

The chain recombines TRBV25-1 with TRBJ2-5, with no clear D. CDR1 is MGHDK, CDR2 SYGVNS, per germline. Trimming stripped 3 bases from V and 5 bases from J, with 10 bases between. This CDR3 is 13 amino acids long. In nucleotides, the CDR3 is TGTGCCAGCAGTGATGCCACTCCTGAGACCCAGTACTTC. Protein: CASSDATPETQYF.

This sequence joins TRBV3-1 (or the pseudogene TRBV3-2) and TRBJ2-7, with 11 positions matching TRBD2. The CDR3 is made up of 15 amino acids. Per the germline V gene, CDR1 is LGHDT and CDR2 is YNNKEL (reference sequence). V lost 4 bases, J lost 3 bases, and 5 bases stayed unmatched. The CDR3 DNA sequence: TGTGCCAGCAGCCTGGGACTAGCGGCCAACTACGAGCAGTACTTC. This sequence encodes CASSLGLAANYEQYF.

This clone was recorded a few times. The chain is built from TRBV2 and TRBJ2-5; the match to TRBD2 covers 7 bases. Germline CDR1 reads SNHLY; CDR2 reads FYNNEI. V lost 0 bases and J lost 2; bases outside the gene matches: 3. CDR3 size: 15 residues. The CDR3 spells CASSEARLAQETQYF. As DNA, the CDR3 is TGTGCCAGCAGTGAAGCGCGACTAGCTCAAGAGACCCAGTACTTC. The full variable domain, in which reference TRBV2 and TRBJ2-5 provide the parts outside the CDR3, is EPEVTQTPSHQVTQMGQEVILRCVPISNHLYFYWYRQILGQKVEFLVSFYNNEISEKSEIFDDQFSVERPDGSNFTLKIRSTKLEDSAMYFCASSEARLAQETQYFGPGTRLLVL.

V gene TRBV6-5 combines with J gene TRBJ2-1, with a possible D match to TRBD1 (5 bases). The CDR3 covers 15 residues. From germline, CDR1 is MNHEY and CDR2 SVGAGI. The V gene lost 6 bases and the J gene lost 0 bases, with 12 bases spanning the gap. The CDR3 DNA is TGTGCCAGCAGACTGACAGATAGCTCCTACAATGAGCAGTTCTTC. This sequence encodes CASRLTDSSYNEQFF.

The CDR3, as DNA: TGTGCCAGCAGCCAAAGGGGTGCAGGGGCGAACACTGAAGCTTTCTTT. As protein: CASSQRGAGANTEAFF. The rearrangement links TRBV3-1 (or the pseudogene TRBV3-2) to TRBJ1-1; D possibly corresponds to TRBD1 (6 bases). V was shortened by 2 bases and J by 1 base, with 14 bases between the two germline ends. The CDR3 runs 16 residues. The germline V gene has CDR1 LGHDT and CDR2 YNNKEL (reference sequence).

V usage is TRBV2 and J usage is TRBJ1-2; D is possibly TRBD1 (6 bases). CDR3 length: 15 amino acids. Trimming cost V 6 bases and J 3 bases, with 17 bases left between them. CDR1 SNHLY and CDR2 FYNNEI come from the germline V gene. The CDR3 is CASRGPSGGYYGYTF. The CDR3 DNA reads as TGTGCCAGCAGGGGCCCCTCGGGGGGCTACTATGGCTACACCTTC. Full variable domain (remainder filled in from reference TRBV2 and TRBJ1-2): EPEVTQTPSHQVTQMGQEVILRCVPISNHLYFYWYRQILGQKVEFLVSFYNNEISEKSEIFDDQFSVERPDGSNFTLKIRSTKLEDSAMYFCASRGPSGGYYGYTFGSGTRLTVV.

This chain links TRBV6-5 with TRBJ1-5; 8 nucleotides align to TRBD1. With 6 bases clipped from V and 6 bases from J, the junction kept 7 bases outside the gene matches. This CDR3 has 14 residues. CDR1 is MNHEY and CDR2 is SVGAGI in the germline V gene. CDR3 amino acids: CASRADRAAQPQHF. In nucleotides, the CDR3 is TGTGCCAGCAGAGCGGACAGGGCAGCTCAGCCCCAGCATTTT.

J is TRBJ1-6 and V is TRBV19, with 7 nucleotides matching TRBD1. CDR1 and CDR2 from the germline V gene are LNHDA and SQIVND (reference sequence). V shed 9 bases and J 5 bases; nucleotides not matched to a gene: 10. The CDR3 length is 15 residues. The chain's CDR3 is CASSPGQAHNSPLHF. The DNA of the CDR3 is TGTGCCAGCAGCCCAGGACAGGCCCATAATTCACCCCTCCACTTT.

This clone was picked up a small number of times. The V gene is TRBV5-4, the J gene TRBJ2-5, with 9 bases matching TRBD2. V shed 0 bases, J shed 4 bases, and the junction held 7 bases outside the gene matches. CDR3 size: 16 residues. The germline V gene encodes CDR1 SGHNT and CDR2 YYREEE (reference sequence). The CDR3 coding sequence is TGTGCCAGCAGCTTGGAGTTAGCGGGAGTTGTAGAGACCCAGTACTTC. This codes for CASSLELAGVVETQYF.

This clone was recorded once. The gene calls are TRBV9 and TRBJ2-2; 8 positions match TRBD2. The CDR3 runs 15 residues. The V gene end was trimmed by 4 bases and the J gene end by 7 bases; junction bases not matched to a gene: 9. Germline V lookup: CDR1 SGDLS, CDR2 YYNGEE. This CDR3 reads CASSSTGGQGGELFF. For the CDR3, the DNA is TGTGCCAGCAGCTCAACGGGGGGGCAAGGCGGGGAGCTGTTTTTT.

V gene TRBV18 combines with J gene TRBJ2-5; 10 bases are shared with TRBD1. The germline gives CDR1 KGHSH, CDR2 LQKENI. The length of the CDR3 is 14 residues. The trim removed 2 bases at V and 5 bases at J, leaving 2 bases unmatched. CDR3 nucleotides: TGTGCCAGCTCACCAGGACAGGGGGGTGAGACCCAGTACTTC. It is translated as CASSPGQGGETQYF.

The chain links TRBV24-1 to TRBJ2-5, with 8 bases fitting TRBD1. In germline, CDR1 is KGHDR, CDR2 SFDVKD. With V trimmed by 4 bases and J by 5 bases, 11 bases remained unmatched. The CDR3 is 16 residues long. CDR3 region: CATSDKPGQGLETQYF. As DNA, the CDR3 is TGTGCCACCAGTGACAAACCAGGACAGGGTCTGGAGACCCAGTACTTC.

The rearrangement uses TRBV6-5 and TRBJ1-5; the D gene is possibly TRBD1 (5 bases). Germline V gives CDR1 MNHEY, CDR2 SVGAGI. The CDR3 sequence is 13 residues long. The V gene lost 3 bases and the J gene lost 7 bases, with 10 bases spanning the gap. For the CDR3, the DNA is TGTGCCAGCAGTTATACCCAGGGACAGCCCCAGCATTTT. Amino acids: CASSYTQGQPQHF.

This clone is a singleton in its sample. The J gene is TRBJ1-1, the V gene TRBV5-1, with D perhaps TRBD1 (5 bases). V was shortened by 5 bases and J by 4 bases, with 18 bases between the two germline ends. The CDR3 spans 15 residues. Germline V gene data show CDR1 as SGHRS and CDR2 as YFSETQ. The CDR3 loop reads CASSIEGRGGTEAFF. CDR3 bases: TGCGCCAGCAGTATCGAGGGGCGCGGGGGCACTGAAGCTTTCTTT.

The chain links TRBV3-1 (or the pseudogene TRBV3-2) to TRBJ2-3; 11 nucleotides align to TRBD1. Germline CDR1 and CDR2: LGHDT and YNNKEL (reference sequence). The J segment lost 2 bases and the V segment lost 4 bases, leaving 11 bases of the junction unmatched. The CDR3 consists of 18 residues. The CDR3 nucleotides are TGTGCCAGCAGCCGCGGACAGGGGGCGGGTAGACTCACAGATACGCAGTATTTT. Its protein product is CASSRGQGAGRLTDTQYF.

The J gene is TRBJ2-2, the V gene TRBV19, with D perhaps matching TRBD1 (6 bases). CDR3 length: 14 amino acids. Trimming removed 3 bases at V and 6 bases at J, with 11 bases between. Germline values: CDR1 LNHDA, CDR2 SQIVND (reference sequence). Here the CDR3 DNA reads TGTGCCAGTAGTATGAACAGGGCGGCCGGGGAGCTGTTTTTT. This gives the protein CASSMNRAAGELFF.

This clone appeared once. This chain links TRBV29-1 with TRBJ2-4; 12 nucleotides match TRBD1. This CDR3 comprises 15 residues. Germline V gene data show CDR1 as SQVTM and CDR2 as ANQGSEA. Trimming at V came to 7 bases and at J to 7 bases, leaving 11 bases not matched to a gene. For the CDR3, the DNA is TGCAGCGCTACATTCGGGACAGGGGGCTCGAACATTCAGTACTTC. It yields the protein CSATFGTGGSNIQYF. Looking up the rest from reference TRBV29-1 and TRBJ2-4 gives the full variable domain: SAVISQKPSRDICQRGTSLTIQCQVDSQVTMMFWYRQQPGQSLTLIATANQGSEATYESGFVIDKFPISRPNLTFSTLTVSNMSPEDSSIYLCSATFGTGGSNIQYFGAGTRLSVL.